This record concerns one T cell receptor (beta chain) sequence. Its target is not known. Into CD45RA+ naive and CD45RA-negative memory subsets, the CD4+ cells were split. Several immunoSEQ plates held equal portions of the genomic DNA taken from each subset. Only in-frame clones appear in the TCRdb table, and some are missing; sequencing was by immunoSEQ multiplex PCR. The data contain 2.5 million or so clones, 85% to 95% of them singletons. The data belong to a study of shared clonotypes between healthy human individuals. Whole-study findings and limits: Sorted-subset sequencing was shown by rarefaction to be incomplete despite large depth. A small donor pool kept down the genetic and exposure-history diversity that was represented.

Trimming removed 5 bases at V and 0 bases at J, with 23 bases between. The germline V gene has CDR1 MNHEY and CDR2 SMNVEV (reference sequence). CDR3 length: 19 amino acids. This clonotype was obtained from a man between 18 and 29 years old in good health. The chain uses TRBV27 and TRBJ2-1; TRBD1 is a possible D gene (6 bases). The sequenced sample was naive CD4+ T cells sorted from blood. Subset defined: CD45RA+ positively selected. This chain's CDR3 is CASSPSKTFGQSSYNEQFF. The CDR3 DNA reads as TGTGCCAGCAGTCCCTCAAAGACCTTTGGACAGAGCTCCTACAATGAGCAGTTCTTC.